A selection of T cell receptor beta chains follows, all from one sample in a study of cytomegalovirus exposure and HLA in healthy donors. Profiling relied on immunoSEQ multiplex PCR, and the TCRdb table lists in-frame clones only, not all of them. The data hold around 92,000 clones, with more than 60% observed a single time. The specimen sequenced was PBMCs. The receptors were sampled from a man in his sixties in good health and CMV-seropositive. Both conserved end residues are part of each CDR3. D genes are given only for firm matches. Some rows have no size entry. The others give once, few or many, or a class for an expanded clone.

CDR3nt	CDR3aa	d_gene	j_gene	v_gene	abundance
TGTGCCAGCAGACTTGCGGGACAGGGGGACTACGAGCAGTACTTC	CASRLAGQGDYEQYF	TRBD1	TRBJ2-7	TRBV28	once
TGTGCCAGCAGATCGGACAAAGGCTACGAGCAGTACTTC	CASRSDKGYEQYF	-	TRBJ2-7	TRBV6-1	-
TGTGCCAGCAGCTTGAAACAGGACCTGTTATACAATGAGCAGTTCTTC	CASSLKQDLLYNEQFF	-	TRBJ2-1	TRBV7-9	-
TGCGCCAGCAGCCAAGAACCTAGCGGGGGGTACAATGAGCAGTTCTTC	CASSQEPSGGYNEQFF	TRBD2	TRBJ2-1	TRBV4-3	medium-sized
TGTGCCAGCAGTTTAGGGACACTCGACTTCTACGAGCAGTACTTC	CASSLGTLDFYEQYF	-	TRBJ2-7	TRBV27	-
TGTGCCAGCAGTGAAGTCCCGGGACAGGGTACCACGCAGTTCTTC	CASSEVPGQGTTQFF	TRBD1	TRBJ2-1	TRBV6-1	-
TGTGCCAGTCTGGCAGACTCTGGAAACACCATATATTTT	CASLADSGNTIYF	-	TRBJ1-3	TRBV2	-
TGTGCCAGCACCCGGACAGGGGGTACCGGGGAGCTGTTTTTT	CASTRTGGTGELFF	TRBD1	TRBJ2-2	TRBV6-1	-
TGTGCTAGCAGCTTAGTTTTCTTGGAGACCCAGTACTTC	CASSLVFLETQYF	-	TRBJ2-5	TRBV7-7	few
TGTGCCAGCAGCTTAACGCCGACAGGCTACAATGAGCAGTTCTTC	CASSLTPTGYNEQFF	-	TRBJ2-1	TRBV7-3	-
TGTGCCAGCAGCAAAGGTTGGCAGGCAGAGACAGATACGCAGTATTTT	CASSKGWQAETDTQYF	-	TRBJ2-3	TRBV21-1	-
TGTGCCACCGGGAGAGGGGACAATGAGCAGTTCTTC	CATGRGDNEQFF	-	TRBJ2-1	TRBV6-5	-
TGCGCCAGCAAAAGCGGCGGGACCGGTTCTTACGAGCAGTACTTC	CASKSGGTGSYEQYF	-	TRBJ2-7	TRBV5-1	-
TGCGCCAGCAGCCCCGAGCGGGGGGTTCTTTCCAATGAGCAGTTCTTC	CASSPERGVLSNEQFF	TRBD2	TRBJ2-1	TRBV5-1	-
TGTGCCAGCAGCTTAGACAGGGGGCTCTCGGGGGCCATATATTTT	CASSLDRGLSGAIYF	TRBD1	TRBJ1-3	TRBV7-9	-
TGTGCCAGCAGCTTAGCAGGGGGCGGGACCGGGGAGCTGTTTTTT	CASSLAGGGTGELFF	TRBD1	TRBJ2-2	TRBV7-6	few
TGTGCCAGCAGCTGGCAACAGGGAGTGGGCGAGCAGTACTTC	CASSWQQGVGEQYF	-	TRBJ2-7	TRBV7-9	-
TGTGCCAGCAAGCGGGAGGCAAACTATGGCTATACCTTC	CASKREANYGYTF	-	TRBJ1-2	TRBV2	-
TGTGCCAGCGGACACATAGCGGGGGAGGTCTACAATGAGCAGTTCTTC	CASGHIAGEVYNEQFF	TRBD2	TRBJ2-1	TRBV7-8	-
TGTGCCAGCAGTTCTTCCGGGACTCGGGAGACCCAGTACTTC	CASSSSGTRETQYF	-	TRBJ2-5	TRBV6-5	-
TGCAGCGTTGAAGATCAGGTACGCGACAGGTCACAAGAGACCCAGTACTTC	CSVEDQVRDRSQETQYF	-	TRBJ2-5	TRBV29-1	-
TGTGCCAGCAGCCCGACTAGCGGGGGGGTACCTCAAGAGACCCAGTACTTC	CASSPTSGGVPQETQYF	TRBD2	TRBJ2-5	TRBV14	once
TGCGCCAGCAGCCAGGGACAGGGGGCGGTCAACGAGCAGTACTTC	CASSQGQGAVNEQYF	TRBD1	TRBJ2-7	TRBV5-1	-
TGTGCCAGCTCACCAAGGACTAGTGCGAACACCGGGGAGCTGTTTTTT	CASSPRTSANTGELFF	TRBD2	TRBJ2-2	TRBV18	-
TGTGCCAGCAGTAAGTGGGGGACATCTCAGCCCCAGCATTTT	CASSKWGTSQPQHF	-	TRBJ1-5	TRBV27	once
TGTGCCAGCAGAACCGGGACAGGGCAAGAAAAACTGTTTTTT	CASRTGTGQEKLFF	TRBD1	TRBJ1-4	TRBV6-1	-
TGTGCCAGCAGTGAACGTCGGCAGGGCCTGGGCTATGGCTACACCTTC	CASSERRQGLGYGYTF	-	TRBJ1-2	TRBV6-1	-
TGTGCCAGCAGTTACGAAATCGGCTATAATTCACCCCTCCACTTT	CASSYEIGYNSPLHF	-	TRBJ1-6	TRBV6-5	few